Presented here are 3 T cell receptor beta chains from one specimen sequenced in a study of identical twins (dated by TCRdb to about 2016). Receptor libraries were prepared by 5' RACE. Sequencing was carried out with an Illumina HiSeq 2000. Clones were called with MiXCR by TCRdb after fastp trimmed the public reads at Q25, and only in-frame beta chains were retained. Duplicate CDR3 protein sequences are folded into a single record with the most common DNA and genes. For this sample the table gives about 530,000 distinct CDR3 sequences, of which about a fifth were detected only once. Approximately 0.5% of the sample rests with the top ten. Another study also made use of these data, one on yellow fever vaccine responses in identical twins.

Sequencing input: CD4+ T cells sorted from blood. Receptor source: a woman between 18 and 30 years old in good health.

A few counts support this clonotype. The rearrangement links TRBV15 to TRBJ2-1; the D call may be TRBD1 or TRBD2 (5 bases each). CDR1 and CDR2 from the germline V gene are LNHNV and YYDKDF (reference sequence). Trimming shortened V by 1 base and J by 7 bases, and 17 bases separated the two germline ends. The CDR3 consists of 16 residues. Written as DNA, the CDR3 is TGTGCCACCAGCAGAGGGACGCCGGGACCCACGAATGAGCAGTTCTTC. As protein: CATSRGTPGPTNEQFF.

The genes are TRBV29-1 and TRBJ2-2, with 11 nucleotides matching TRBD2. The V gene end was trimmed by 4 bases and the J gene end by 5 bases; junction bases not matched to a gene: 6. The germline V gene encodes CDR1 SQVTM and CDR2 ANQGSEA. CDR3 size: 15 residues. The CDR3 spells CSVVRLAGGTGELFF. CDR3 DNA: TGCAGCGTTGTCCGATTAGCGGGAGGGACCGGGGAGCTGTTTTTT.

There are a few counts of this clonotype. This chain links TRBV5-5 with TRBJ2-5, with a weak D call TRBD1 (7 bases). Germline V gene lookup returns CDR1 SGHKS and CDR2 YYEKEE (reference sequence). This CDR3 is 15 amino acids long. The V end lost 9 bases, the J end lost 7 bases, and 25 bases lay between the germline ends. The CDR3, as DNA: TGTGCCAAGACACACACGGGACAGCAGCGGGCGACCCAGTACTTC. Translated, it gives CAKTHTGQQRATQYF.